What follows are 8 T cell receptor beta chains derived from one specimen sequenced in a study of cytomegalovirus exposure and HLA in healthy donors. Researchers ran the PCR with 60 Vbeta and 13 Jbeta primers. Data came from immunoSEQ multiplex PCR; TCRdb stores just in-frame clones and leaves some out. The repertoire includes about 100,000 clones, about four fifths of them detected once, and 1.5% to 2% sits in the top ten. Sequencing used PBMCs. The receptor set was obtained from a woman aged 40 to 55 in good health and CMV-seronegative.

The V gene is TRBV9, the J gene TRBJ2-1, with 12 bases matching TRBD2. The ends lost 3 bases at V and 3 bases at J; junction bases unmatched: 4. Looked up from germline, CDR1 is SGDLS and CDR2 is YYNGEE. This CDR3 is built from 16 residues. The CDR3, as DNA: TGTGCCAGCAGCGCACGACTAGCGGGAGACTACAATGAGCAGTTCTTC. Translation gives CASSARLAGDYNEQFF.

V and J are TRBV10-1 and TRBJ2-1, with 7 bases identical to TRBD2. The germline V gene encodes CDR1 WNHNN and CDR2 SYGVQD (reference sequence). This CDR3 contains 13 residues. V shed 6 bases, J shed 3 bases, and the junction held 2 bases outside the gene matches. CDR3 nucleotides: TGCGCCAGCAGCGCTAGCGGCTACAATGAGCAGTTCTTC. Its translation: CASSASGYNEQFF.

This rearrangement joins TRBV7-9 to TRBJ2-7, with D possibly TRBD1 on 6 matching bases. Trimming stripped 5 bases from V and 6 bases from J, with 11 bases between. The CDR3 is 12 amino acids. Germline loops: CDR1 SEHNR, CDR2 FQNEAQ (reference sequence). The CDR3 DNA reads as TGTGCCAGCAGCCCCACAGGGACCGAGCAGTACTTC. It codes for CASSPTGTEQYF.

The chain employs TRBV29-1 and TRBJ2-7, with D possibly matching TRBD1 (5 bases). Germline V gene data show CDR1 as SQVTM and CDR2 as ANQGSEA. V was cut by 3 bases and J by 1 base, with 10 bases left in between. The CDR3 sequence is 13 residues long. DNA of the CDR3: TGCAGCGTTGATGACGACAGTTCCTACGAGCAGTACTTC. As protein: CSVDDDSSYEQYF.

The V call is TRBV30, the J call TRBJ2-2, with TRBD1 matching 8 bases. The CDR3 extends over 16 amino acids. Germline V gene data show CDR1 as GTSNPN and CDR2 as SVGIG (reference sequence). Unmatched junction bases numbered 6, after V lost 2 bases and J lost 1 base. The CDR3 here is CAWSRGTGMNTGELFF. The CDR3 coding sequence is TGTGCCTGGAGTCGGGGGACAGGCATGAACACCGGGGAGCTGTTTTTT.

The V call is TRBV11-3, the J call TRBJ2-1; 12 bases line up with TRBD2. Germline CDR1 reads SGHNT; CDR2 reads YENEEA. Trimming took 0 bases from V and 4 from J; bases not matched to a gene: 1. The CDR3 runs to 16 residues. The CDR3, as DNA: TGTGCCAGCAGCTTAGACGGACTAGCGGGGTACAATGAGCAGTTCTTC. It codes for CASSLDGLAGYNEQFF.

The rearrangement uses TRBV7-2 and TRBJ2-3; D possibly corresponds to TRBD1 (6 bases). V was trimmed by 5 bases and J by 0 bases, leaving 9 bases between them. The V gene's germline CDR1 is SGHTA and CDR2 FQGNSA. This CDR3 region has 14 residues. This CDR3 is CASSGQLSTDTQYF. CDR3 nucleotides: TGTGCCAGCAGCGGACAGCTTAGCACAGATACGCAGTATTTT.

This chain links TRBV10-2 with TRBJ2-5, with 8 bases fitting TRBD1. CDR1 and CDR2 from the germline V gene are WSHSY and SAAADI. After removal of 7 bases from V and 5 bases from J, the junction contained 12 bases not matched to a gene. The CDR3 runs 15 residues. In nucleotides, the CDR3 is TGCGCCAGCACCCGACGTGACAGGGGTGAGGAGACCCAGTACTTC. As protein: CASTRRDRGEETQYF.